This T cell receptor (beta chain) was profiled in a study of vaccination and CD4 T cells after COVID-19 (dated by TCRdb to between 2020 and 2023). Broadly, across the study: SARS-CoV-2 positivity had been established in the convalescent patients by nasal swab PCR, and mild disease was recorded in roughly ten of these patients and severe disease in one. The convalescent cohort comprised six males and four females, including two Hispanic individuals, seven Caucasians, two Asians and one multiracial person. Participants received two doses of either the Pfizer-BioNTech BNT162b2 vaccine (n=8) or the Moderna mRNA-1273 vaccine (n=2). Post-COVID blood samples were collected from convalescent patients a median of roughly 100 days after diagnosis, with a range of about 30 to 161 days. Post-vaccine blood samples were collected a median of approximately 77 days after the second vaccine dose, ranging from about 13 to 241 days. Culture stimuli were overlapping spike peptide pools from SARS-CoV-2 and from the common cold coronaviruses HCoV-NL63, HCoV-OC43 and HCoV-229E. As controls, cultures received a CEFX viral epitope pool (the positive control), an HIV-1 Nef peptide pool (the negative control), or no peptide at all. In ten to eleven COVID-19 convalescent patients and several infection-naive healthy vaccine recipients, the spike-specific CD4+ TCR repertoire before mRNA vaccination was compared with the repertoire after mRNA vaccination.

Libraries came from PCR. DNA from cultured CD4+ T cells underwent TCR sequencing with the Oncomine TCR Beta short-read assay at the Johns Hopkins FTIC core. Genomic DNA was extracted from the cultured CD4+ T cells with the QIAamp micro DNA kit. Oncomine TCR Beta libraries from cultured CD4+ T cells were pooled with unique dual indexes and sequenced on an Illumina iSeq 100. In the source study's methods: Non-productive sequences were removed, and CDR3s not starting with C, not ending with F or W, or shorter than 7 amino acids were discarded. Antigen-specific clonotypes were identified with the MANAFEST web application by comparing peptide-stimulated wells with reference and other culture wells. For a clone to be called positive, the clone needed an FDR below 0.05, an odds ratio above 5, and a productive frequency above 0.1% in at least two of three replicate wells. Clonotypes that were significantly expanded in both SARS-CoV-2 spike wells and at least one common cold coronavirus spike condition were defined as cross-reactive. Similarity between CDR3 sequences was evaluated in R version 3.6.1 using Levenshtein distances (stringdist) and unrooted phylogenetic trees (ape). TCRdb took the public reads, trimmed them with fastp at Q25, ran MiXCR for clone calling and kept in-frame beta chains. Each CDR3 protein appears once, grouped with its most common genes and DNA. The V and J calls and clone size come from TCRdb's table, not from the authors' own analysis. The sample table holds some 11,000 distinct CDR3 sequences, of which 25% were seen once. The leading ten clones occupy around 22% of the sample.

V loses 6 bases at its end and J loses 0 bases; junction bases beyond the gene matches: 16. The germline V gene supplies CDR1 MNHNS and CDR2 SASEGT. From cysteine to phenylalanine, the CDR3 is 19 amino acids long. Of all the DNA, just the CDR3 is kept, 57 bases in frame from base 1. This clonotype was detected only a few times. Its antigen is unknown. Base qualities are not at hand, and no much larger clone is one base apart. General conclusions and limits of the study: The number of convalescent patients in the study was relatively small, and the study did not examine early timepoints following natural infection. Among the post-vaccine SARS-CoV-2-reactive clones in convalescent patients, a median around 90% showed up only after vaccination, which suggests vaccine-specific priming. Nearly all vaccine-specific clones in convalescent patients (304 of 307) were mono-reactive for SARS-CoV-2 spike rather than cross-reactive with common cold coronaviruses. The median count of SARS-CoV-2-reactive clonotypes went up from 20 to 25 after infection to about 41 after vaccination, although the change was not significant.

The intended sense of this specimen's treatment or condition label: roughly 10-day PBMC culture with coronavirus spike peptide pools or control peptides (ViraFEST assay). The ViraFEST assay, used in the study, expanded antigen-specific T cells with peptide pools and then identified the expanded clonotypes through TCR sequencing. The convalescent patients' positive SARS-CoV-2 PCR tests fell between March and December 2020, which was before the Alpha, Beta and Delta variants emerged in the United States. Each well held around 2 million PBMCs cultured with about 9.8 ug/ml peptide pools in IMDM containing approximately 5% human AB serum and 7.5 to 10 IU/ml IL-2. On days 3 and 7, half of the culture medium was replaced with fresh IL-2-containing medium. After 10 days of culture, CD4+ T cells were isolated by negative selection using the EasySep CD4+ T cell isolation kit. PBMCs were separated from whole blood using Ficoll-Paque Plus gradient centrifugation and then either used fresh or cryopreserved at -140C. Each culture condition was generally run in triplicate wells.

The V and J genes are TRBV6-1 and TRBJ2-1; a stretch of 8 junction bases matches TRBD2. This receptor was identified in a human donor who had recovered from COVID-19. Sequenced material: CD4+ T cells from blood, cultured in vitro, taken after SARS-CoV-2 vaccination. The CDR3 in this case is CASSRWAAGGYSSYNEQFF. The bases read TGTGCCAGCAGCCGATGGGCCGCGGGAGGATACAGCTCCTACAATGAGCAGTTCTTC.